These T cell receptor beta chains were read from a single sample in a study of T cells in Graves' hyperthyroidism and ophthalmopathy. TCRdb recomputed calls from the multiplex PCR reads with MiXCR, one row per CDR3 protein. The data contain approximately 410,000 distinct CDR3 sequences, roughly 13% of them singletons. The sequenced sample consisted of blood. The receptors were gathered from a woman younger than 35 with Graves' hyperthyroidism. CDR3s include the opening cysteine and the closing phenylalanine or tryptophan. D genes are given only for firm matches. The size of a clone is reported for some rows only, either as once, few or many, or as a class for expanded clones.

j_gene: TRBJ2-7; d_gene: .; abundance: many; v_gene: TRBV28; CDR3nt: TGTGCCAGCAGTCCTGTGGTCACCTACGAGCAGTACTTC; CDR3aa: CASSPVVTYEQYF
j_gene: TRBJ2-2; d_gene: .; abundance: few; v_gene: TRBV12-3/TRBV12-4; CDR3nt: TGTGCCAGCAGTGGGATACCGCGGAACACCGGGGAGCTGTTTTTT; CDR3aa: CASSGIPRNTGELFF
j_gene: TRBJ2-3; d_gene: TRBD2; abundance: many; v_gene: TRBV5-4; CDR3nt: TGTGCCAGCAGCTTTGGCGGGGGGAACACAGATACGCAGTATTTT; CDR3aa: CASSFGGGNTDTQYF
j_gene: TRBJ2-1; d_gene: .; abundance: many; v_gene: TRBV11-2; CDR3nt: TGTGCCAGCAGCTTAATCAACGGGACCTACAATGAGCAGTTCTTC; CDR3aa: CASSLINGTYNEQFF
j_gene: TRBJ2-1; d_gene: .; abundance: many; v_gene: TRBV5-8; CDR3nt: TGTGCCAGCAGCTCGGTGGGACGCAATGAGCAGTTCTTC; CDR3aa: CASSSVGRNEQFF
j_gene: TRBJ1-2; d_gene: TRBD1; abundance: .; v_gene: TRBV30; CDR3nt: TGTGCCTGGAGTGTAGGGTCGGGGGCGCCGAGGGACAGGGACTATGGCTACACCTTC; CDR3aa: CAWSVGSGAPRDRDYGYTF
j_gene: TRBJ2-7; d_gene: TRBD1; abundance: many; v_gene: TRBV7-3; CDR3nt: TGTGCCAGCAGCCGGGACAGGGGGCGCGAGCAGTACTTC; CDR3aa: CASSRDRGREQYF
j_gene: TRBJ2-1; d_gene: TRBD2; abundance: .; v_gene: TRBV6-5; CDR3nt: TGTGCCAGCAGTTACGGACTAGCGGGAGAGGGTGAGCAGTTCTTC; CDR3aa: CASSYGLAGEGEQFF
j_gene: TRBJ1-3; d_gene: .; abundance: many; v_gene: TRBV2; CDR3nt: TGTGCCACCAAGGCTTCCTCTGGAAACACCATATATTTT; CDR3aa: CATKASSGNTIYF
j_gene: TRBJ2-1; d_gene: .; abundance: many; v_gene: TRBV28; CDR3nt: TGTGCCAGCAGTGTCGTAAACTCCTACAATGAGCAGTTCTTC; CDR3aa: CASSVVNSYNEQFF